This T cell receptor beta chain was identified in a study of blood T cell repertoires in COVID-19. Whole-study context: Acute-phase and convalescent COVID-19 samples originated in the United States, Italy and Spain.

Libraries were prepared by immunoSEQ multiplex PCR; TCRdb keeps only in-frame clonotypes and omits some of them. The sample lists under 400,000 clones, roughly nine tenths occurring once. The germline V and J ends were trimmed by 4 bases and 1 base, with 12 bases remaining between them. The CDR3 has 15 residues. Germline CDR1 and CDR2: SGHRS and YFSETQ. The receptor was isolated from a woman aged 60 to 75 with COVID-19, enrolled during active disease. This chain uses TRBV5-1 with TRBJ2-1; D may be TRBD1 (5 bases). The source material was peripheral blood. The CDR3 DNA is TGCGCCAGCAGCATCCCCAGGGAATCCTACAATGAGCAGTTCTTC. Its protein product is CASSIPRESYNEQFF.